This is a list of T cell receptor beta chains from one sample in a study of blood T cell repertoires in COVID-19. Profiled with immunoSEQ multiplex PCR; TCRdb holds only in-frame clones, not every one. Among over 250,000 clones listed, 65% to 90% were seen once. What was sequenced was peripheral blood. The receptors were gathered from a human donor in a cohort sampled during active COVID-19. The CDR3 runs from the conserved cysteine through the conserved F or W.

J gene | V gene | CDR3 protein
TRBJ1-6 | TRBV6-1 | CASSEAARGSPLHF
TRBJ1-1 | TRBV7-8 | CASSLFDRGGTEAFF
TRBJ2-3 | TRBV7-2 | CASSSKRGSTDTQYF
TRBJ1-1 | TRBV2 | CASTDRGVGTEAFF
TRBJ2-3 | TRBV2 | CASSELASLSDTQYF
TRBJ1-5 | TRBV19 | CASSRGLGNNQPQHF
TRBJ2-3 | TRBV19 | CASSMGQGAVNTQYF
TRBJ2-7 | TRBV7-3 | CASSHDRYSDEQYF
TRBJ2-2 | TRBV5-4 | CASSFAGSPGELFF
TRBJ2-1 | TRBV11-2 | CASSLRTSIYNEQFF
TRBJ2-1 | TRBV11-2 | CASSLGTLAGVVEQFF
TRBJ2-1 | TRBV5-1 | CASSLGPPSGSYNEQFF
TRBJ2-1 | TRBV5-6 | CASSFGRVNEQFF
TRBJ2-1 | TRBV9 | CASSVGQRDYNEQFF
TRBJ2-5 | TRBV7-2 | CASSSPDREPKETQYF
TRBJ1-2 | TRBV3-1/TRBV3-2 | CASSQEGGQLSSYGYTF
TRBJ1-2 | TRBV25-1 | CASSAGANYGYTF
TRBJ1-1 | TRBV3-1/TRBV3-2 | CASRPTEMNTEAFF
TRBJ2-5 | TRBV11-2 | CASSSHSSGIQETQYF
TRBJ2-1 | TRBV20-1 | CSASPPGGRANNEQFF
TRBJ2-1 | TRBV6-5 | CASSSTSYNEQFF
TRBJ2-1 | TRBV28 | CASSTRLASYNEQFF
TRBJ2-3 | TRBV24-1 | CATSDPGTSLYF
TRBJ1-2 | TRBV5-4 | CASSPPGQGIYGYTF
TRBJ1-2 | TRBV4-1 | CASSPHRDRTESGGYTF
TRBJ1-2 | TRBV25-1 | CASSDLSHRYGYTF
TRBJ1-3 | TRBV30 | CAWTTVLRACGNTIYF
TRBJ1-2 | TRBV2 | CASRLSTVYGYTF
TRBJ1-5 | TRBV19 | CASSPRQGYSNQPQHF
TRBJ1-3 | TRBV5-6 | CASSFSGGDTIYF
TRBJ1-6 | TRBV27 | CASSLWTANSPLHF
TRBJ2-7 | TRBV18 | CASSAGQGTYEQYF
TRBJ2-5 | TRBV24-1 | CATSASGGGQETQYF
TRBJ2-1 | TRBV5-8 | CASTRLELMQFF
TRBJ2-5 | TRBV9 | CASSGRGGGVLKTQYF
TRBJ1-2 | TRBV11-3 | CAPPRGYGYTF
TRBJ2-3 | TRBV7-6 | CASSSTSGSGTDTQYF
TRBJ2-5 | TRBV6-1 | CASSEGTGPRGETQYF
TRBJ2-7 | TRBV24-1 | CATTRDRGPHSEQYF
TRBJ2-5 | TRBV28 | CASSSGGAGETQYF
TRBJ1-6 | TRBV11-3 | CASSSDSNSPLHF
TRBJ2-6 | TRBV2 | CARAIPGANVLTF
TRBJ2-7 | TRBV6-2/TRBV6-3 | CASSRGLAYEQYF
TRBJ2-1 | TRBV4-1 | CASSRLAENYNEQFF
TRBJ2-7 | TRBV28 | CASRSSVEQYF
TRBJ2-7 | TRBV6-2/TRBV6-3 | CASSYPASGRRVEQYF
TRBJ1-1 | TRBV6-5 | CASGLGATEAFF
TRBJ1-2 | TRBV3-1/TRBV3-2 | CASSRQEHYGYTF
TRBJ2-3 | TRBV5-4 | CASSSGTSVSTDTQYF
TRBJ1-1 | TRBV5-4 | CASSPEGAGAFF
TRBJ2-1 | TRBV2 | CASRARLAAYNEQFF
TRBJ1-1 | TRBV20-1 | CSARGVAGAFF
TRBJ2-5 | TRBV25-1 | CASSSQGSGHQETQYF
TRBJ2-7 | TRBV3-1/TRBV3-2 | CASSAPGSWSDEQYF
TRBJ1-1 | TRBV9 | CASSVDPRGPDTEAFF